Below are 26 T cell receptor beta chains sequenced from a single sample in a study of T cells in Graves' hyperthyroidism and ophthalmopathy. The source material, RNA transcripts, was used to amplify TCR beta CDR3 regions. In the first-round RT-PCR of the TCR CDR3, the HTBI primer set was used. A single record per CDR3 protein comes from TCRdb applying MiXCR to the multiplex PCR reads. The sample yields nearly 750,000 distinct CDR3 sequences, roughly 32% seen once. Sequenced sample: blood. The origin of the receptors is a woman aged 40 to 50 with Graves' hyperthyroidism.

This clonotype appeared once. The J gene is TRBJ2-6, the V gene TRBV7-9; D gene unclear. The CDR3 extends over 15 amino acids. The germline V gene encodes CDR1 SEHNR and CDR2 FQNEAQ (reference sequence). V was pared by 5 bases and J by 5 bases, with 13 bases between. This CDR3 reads CASSPPAVRANVLTF. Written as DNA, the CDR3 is TGTGCCAGCAGCCCCCCGGCGGTGAGGGCCAACGTCCTGACTTTC. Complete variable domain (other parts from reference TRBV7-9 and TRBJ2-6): DTGVSQNPRHKITKRGQNVTFRCDPISEHNRLYWYRQTLGQGPEFLTYFQNEAQLEKSRLLSDRFSAERPKGSFSTLEIQRTEQGDSAMYLCASSPPAVRANVLTFGAGSRLTVL.

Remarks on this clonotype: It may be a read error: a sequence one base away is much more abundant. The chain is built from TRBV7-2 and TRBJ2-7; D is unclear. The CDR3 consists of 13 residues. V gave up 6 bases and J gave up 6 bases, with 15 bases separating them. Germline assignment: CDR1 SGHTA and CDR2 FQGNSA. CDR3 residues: CASSFQASSEQYF. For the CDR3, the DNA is TGTGCCAGCAGTTTTCAGGCTTCCAGCGAGCAGTACTTC. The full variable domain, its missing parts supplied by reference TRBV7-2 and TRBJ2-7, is GAGVSQSPSNKVTEKGKDVELRCDPISGHTALYWYRQSLGQGLEFLIYFQGNSAPDKSGLPSDRFSAERTGGSVSTLTIQRTQQEDSAVYLCASSFQASSEQYFGPGTRLTVT.

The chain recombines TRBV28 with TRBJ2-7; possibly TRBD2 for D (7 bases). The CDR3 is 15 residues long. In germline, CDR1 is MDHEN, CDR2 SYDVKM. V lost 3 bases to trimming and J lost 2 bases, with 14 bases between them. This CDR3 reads CASSLGGLDPYEQYF. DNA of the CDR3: TGTGCCAGCAGTTTGGGGGGGCTAGATCCCTACGAGCAGTACTTC.

CDR3 nucleotides: TGTGCCAGCAGTTATTCGCGAGGAGGGACCGGGGAGCTGTTTTTT. It encodes CASSYSRGGTGELFF. This chain links TRBV6-5 with TRBJ2-2, with TRBD2 as a possible D gene (6 bases). V was pared by 3 bases and J by 5 bases, with 13 bases between. The CDR3 contains 15 residues. Germline V gene sequence: CDR1 MNHEY, CDR2 SVGAGI.

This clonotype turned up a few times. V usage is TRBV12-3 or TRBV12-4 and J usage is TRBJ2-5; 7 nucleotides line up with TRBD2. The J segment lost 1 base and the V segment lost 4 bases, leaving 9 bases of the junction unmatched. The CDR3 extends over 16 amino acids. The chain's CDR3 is CASSSPGTTPQETQYF. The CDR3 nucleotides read TGTGCCAGCAGTTCGCCCGGGACTACTCCCCAAGAGACCCAGTACTTC.

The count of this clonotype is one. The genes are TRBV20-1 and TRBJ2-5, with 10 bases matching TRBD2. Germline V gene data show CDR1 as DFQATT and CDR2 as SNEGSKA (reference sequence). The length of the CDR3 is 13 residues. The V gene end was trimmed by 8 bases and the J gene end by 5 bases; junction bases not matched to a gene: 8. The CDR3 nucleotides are TGCAGTTTAGCGCTAGCGGGAGTTGAGACCCAGTACTTC. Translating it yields CSLALAGVETQYF.

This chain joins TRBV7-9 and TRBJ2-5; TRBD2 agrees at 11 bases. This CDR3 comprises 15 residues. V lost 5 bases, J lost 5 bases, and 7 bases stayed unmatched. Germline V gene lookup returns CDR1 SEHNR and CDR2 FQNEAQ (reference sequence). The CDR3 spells CASSDTSGSVETQYF. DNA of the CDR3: TGTGCCAGCAGCGACACTAGCGGGAGTGTTGAGACCCAGTACTTC.

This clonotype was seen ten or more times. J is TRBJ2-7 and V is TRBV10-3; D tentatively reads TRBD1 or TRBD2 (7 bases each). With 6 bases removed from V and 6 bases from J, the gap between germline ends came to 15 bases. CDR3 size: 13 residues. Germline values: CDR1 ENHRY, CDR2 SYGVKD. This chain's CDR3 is CAISPGGDREQYF. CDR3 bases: TGTGCCATCAGCCCAGGGGGGGATCGCGAGCAGTACTTC.

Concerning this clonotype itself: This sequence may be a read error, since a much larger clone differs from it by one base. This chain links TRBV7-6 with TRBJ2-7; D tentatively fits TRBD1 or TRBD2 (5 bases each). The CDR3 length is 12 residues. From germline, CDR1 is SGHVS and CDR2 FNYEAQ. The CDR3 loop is CASRAGTYEHYF. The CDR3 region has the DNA TGTGCCAGCAGAGCCGGGACCTACGAGCACTACTTC.

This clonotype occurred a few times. The CDR3 DNA reads TGTGCCAGCAGCGTAGAGGGACAGTTTGGGGAGCAGTACTTC. This translates into CASSVEGQFGEQYF. This sequence joins TRBV9 and TRBJ2-7; 7 positions match TRBD1. The CDR3 consists of 14 residues. Germline CDR1 SGDLS, CDR2 YYNGEE. The junction had 7 bases not matched to a gene; V was cut back by 0 bases and J by 7 bases.

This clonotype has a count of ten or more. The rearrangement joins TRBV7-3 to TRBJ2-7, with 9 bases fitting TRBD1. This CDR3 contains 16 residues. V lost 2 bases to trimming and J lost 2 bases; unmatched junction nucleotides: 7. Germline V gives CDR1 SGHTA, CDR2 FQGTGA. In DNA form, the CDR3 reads TGTGCCAGCAGCTTAGACGGGACAGGGAACCCCTACGAGCAGTACTTC. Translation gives CASSLDGTGNPYEQYF.

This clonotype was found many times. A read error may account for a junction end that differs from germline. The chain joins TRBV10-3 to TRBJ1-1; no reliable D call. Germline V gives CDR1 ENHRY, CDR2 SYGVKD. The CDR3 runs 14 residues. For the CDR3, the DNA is TGTGCCAGCAGTTTTCGGGCAGGAGACACTGAAGCTTTCTTT. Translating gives CASSFRAGDTEAFF.

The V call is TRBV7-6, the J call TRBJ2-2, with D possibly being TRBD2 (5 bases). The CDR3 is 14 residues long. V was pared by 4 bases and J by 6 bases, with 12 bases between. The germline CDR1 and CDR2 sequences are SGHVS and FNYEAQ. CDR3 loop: CASSSPRVAGELFF. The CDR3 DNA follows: TGTGCCAGCAGCTCTCCGAGGGTCGCCGGGGAGCTGTTTTTT. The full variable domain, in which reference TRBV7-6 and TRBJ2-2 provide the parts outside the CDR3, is GAGVSQSPRYKVTKRGQDVALRCDPISGHVSLYWYRQALGQGPEFLTYFNYEAQQDKSGLPNDRFSAERPEGSISTLTIQRTEQRDSAMYRCASSSPRVAGELFFGEGSRLTVL.

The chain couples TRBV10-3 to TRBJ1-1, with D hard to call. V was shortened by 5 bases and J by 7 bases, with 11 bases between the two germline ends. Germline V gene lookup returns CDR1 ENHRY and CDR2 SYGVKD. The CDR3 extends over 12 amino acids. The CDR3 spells CAISFGQIEAFF. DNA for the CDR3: TGTGCCATCAGTTTCGGGCAGATTGAAGCTTTCTTT.

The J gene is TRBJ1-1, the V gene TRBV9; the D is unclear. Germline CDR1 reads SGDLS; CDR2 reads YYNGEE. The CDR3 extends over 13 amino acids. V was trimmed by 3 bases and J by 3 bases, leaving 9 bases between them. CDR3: CASSAGIDTEAFF. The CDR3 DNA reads TGTGCCAGCAGCGCGGGCATCGACACTGAAGCTTTCTTT.

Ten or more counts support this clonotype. Here the CDR3 reads CASSLSFSDEQYF. CDR3 nucleotides: TGTGCCAGCAGCTTATCGTTTAGTGACGAGCAGTACTTC. The chain recombines TRBV7-2 with TRBJ2-7, with D unclear. Germline V gives CDR1 SGHTA, CDR2 FQGNSA. Trimming removed 2 bases from V and 5 bases from J, with 10 bases in between. The CDR3 runs 13 residues.

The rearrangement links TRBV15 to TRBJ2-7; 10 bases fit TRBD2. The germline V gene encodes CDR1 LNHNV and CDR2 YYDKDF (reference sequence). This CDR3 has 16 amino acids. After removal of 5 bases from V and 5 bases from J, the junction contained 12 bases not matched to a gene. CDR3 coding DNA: TGTGCCACCAGCCGGGTGGCTCTAGCGGGAGTCAACGAGCAGTACTTC. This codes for CATSRVALAGVNEQYF.

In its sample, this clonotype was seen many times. CDR3: CASSLRYEIPYEQYF. As DNA, the CDR3 is TGTGCCAGCAGCTTACGCTATGAGATCCCCTACGAGCAGTACTTC. V is TRBV7-9 and J is TRBJ2-7, with D unclear. The V gene lost 2 bases and the J gene lost 2 bases, with 13 bases spanning the gap. Per the germline V gene, CDR1 is SEHNR and CDR2 is FQNEAQ (reference sequence). This CDR3 has 15 amino acids.

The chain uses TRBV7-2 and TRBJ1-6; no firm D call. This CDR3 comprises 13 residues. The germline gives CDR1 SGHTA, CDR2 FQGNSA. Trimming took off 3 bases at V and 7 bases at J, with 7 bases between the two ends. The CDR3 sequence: CASSFLLNSPLHF. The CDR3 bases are TGTGCCAGCAGCTTCCTTTTAAATTCACCCCTCCACTTT.

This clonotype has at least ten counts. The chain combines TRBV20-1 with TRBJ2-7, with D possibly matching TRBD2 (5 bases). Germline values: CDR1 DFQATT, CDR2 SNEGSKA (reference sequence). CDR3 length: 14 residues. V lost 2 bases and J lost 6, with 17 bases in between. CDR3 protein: CSARTIEGVGEQYF. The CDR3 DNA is TGCAGTGCTAGAACTATCGAGGGAGTTGGCGAGCAGTACTTC.

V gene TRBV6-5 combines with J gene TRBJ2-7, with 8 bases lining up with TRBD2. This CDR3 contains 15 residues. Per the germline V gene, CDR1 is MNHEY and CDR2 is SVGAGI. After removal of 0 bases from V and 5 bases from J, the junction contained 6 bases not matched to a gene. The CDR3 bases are TGTGCCAGCAGTTACTCGACGGGAGGGAGAAACGAGCAGTACTTC. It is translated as CASSYSTGGRNEQYF.

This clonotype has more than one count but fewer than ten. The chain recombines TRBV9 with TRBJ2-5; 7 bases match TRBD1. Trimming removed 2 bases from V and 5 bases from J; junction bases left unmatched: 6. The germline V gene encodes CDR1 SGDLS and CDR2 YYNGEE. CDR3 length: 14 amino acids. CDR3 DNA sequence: TGTGCCAGCAGCGTTCGAGGGGGCTGGGAGACCCAGTACTTC. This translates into CASSVRGGWETQYF.

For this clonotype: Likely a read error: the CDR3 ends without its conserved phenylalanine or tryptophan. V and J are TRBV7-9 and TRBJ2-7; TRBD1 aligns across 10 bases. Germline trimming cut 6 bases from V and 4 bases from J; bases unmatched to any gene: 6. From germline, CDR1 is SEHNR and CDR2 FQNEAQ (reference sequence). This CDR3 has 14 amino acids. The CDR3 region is CASRPPGQGYEQYL. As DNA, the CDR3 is TGTGCCAGCAGACCACCGGGACAGGGGTACGAGCAGTACCTC.

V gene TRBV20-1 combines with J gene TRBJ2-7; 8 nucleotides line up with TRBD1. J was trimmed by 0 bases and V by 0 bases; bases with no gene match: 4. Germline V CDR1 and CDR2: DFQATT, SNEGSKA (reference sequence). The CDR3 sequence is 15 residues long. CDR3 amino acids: CSARDDRGSSYEQYF. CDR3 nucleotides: TGCAGTGCTAGAGATGACAGGGGAAGCTCCTACGAGCAGTACTTC.

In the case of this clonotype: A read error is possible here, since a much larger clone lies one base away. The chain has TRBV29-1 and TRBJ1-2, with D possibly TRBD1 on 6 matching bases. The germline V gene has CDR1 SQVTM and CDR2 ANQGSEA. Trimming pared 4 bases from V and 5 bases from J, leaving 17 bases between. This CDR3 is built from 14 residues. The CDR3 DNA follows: TGCAGCGTTGGCGTATTAAGGGGGGAGTATGGCTACACCTTC. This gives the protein CSVGVLRGEYGYTF.

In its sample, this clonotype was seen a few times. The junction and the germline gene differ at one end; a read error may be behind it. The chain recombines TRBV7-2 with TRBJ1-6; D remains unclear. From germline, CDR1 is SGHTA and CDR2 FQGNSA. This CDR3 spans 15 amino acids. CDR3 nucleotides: TGCGCCAGCAGCCAAGTTTTCTTTTTCGATTCACCCCTCCACTTT. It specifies CASSQVFFFDSPLHF.